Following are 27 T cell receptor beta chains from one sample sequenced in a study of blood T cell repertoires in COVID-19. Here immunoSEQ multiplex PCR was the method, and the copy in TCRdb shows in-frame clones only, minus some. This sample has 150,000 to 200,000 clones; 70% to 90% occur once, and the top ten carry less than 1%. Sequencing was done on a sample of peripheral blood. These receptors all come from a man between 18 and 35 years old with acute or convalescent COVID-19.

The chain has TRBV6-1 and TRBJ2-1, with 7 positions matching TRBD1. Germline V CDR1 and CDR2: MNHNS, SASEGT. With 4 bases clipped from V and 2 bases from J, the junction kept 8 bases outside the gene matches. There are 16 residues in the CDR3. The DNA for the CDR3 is TGTGCCAGCAGTGGACCGGGACAGCGGACCTACAATGAGCAGTTCTTC. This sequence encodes CASSGPGQRTYNEQFF.

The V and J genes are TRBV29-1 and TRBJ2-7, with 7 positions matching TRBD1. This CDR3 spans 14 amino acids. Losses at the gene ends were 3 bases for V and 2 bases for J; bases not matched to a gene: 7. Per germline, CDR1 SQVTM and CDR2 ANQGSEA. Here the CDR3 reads CSVESGGGTYEQYF. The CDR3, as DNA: TGCAGCGTTGAGTCAGGGGGTGGAACCTACGAGCAGTACTTC.

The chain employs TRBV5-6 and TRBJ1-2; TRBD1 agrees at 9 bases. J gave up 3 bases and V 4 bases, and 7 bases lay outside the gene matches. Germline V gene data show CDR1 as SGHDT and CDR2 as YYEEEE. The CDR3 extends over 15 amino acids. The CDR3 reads CASSPFWTGDYGYTF. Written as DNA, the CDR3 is TGTGCCAGCAGCCCTTTCTGGACAGGGGACTATGGCTACACCTTC.

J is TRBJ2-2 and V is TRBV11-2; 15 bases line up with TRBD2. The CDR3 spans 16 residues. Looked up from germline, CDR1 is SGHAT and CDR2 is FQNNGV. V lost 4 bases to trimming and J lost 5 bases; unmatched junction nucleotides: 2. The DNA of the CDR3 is TGTGCCAGCAGCTCGGGACTAGCGGGGGGTACCGGGGAGCTGTTTTTT. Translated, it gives CASSSGLAGGTGELFF. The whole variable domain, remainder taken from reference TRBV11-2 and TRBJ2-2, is EAGVAQSPRYKIIEKRQSVAFWCNPISGHATLYWYQQILGQGPKLLIQFQNNGVVDDSQLPKDRFSAERLKGVDSTLKIQPAKLEDSAVYLCASSSGLAGGTGELFFGEGSRLTVL.

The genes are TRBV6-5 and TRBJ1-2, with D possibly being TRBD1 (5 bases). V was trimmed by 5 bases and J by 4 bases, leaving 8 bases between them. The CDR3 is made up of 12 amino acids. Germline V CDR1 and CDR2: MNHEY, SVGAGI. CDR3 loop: CASSPDSYGYTF. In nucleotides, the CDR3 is TGTGCCAGCAGTCCTGACAGCTATGGCTACACCTTC.

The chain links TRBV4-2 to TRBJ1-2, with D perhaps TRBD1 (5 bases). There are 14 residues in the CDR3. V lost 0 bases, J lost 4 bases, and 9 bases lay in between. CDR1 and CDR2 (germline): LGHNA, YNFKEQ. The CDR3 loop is CASSQERGGYGYTF. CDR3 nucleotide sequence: TGTGCCAGCAGCCAAGAAAGGGGCGGCTATGGCTACACCTTC.

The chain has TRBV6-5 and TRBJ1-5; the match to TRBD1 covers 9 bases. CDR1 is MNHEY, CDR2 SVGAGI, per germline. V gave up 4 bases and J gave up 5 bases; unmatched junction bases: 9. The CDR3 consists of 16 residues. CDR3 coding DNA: TGTGCCAGCAGTTCGTACCCGGGACAGGGTGATCAGCCCCAGCATTTT. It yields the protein CASSSYPGQGDQPQHF.

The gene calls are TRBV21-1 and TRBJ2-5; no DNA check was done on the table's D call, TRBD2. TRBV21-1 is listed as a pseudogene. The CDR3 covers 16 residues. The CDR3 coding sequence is TGTGCCAGCAGCTCCCTGGGACTAGCGGGATGGGAGACCCAGTACTTC. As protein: CASSSLGLAGWETQYF.

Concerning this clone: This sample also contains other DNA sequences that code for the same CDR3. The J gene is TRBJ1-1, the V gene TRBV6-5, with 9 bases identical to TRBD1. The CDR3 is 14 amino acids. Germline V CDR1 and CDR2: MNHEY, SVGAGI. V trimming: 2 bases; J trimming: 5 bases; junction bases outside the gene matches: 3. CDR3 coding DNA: TGTGCCAGCAGTTACACGGGACAGGGTACTGAAGCTTTCTTT. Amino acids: CASSYTGQGTEAFF.

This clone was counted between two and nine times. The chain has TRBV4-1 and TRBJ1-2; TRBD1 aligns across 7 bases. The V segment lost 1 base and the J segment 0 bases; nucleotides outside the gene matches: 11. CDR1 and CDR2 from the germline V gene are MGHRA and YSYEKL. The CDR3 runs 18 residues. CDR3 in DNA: TGCGCCAGCAGCCAAGTTGGGGCCGACAGGGTAGCTAACTATGGCTACACCTTC. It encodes CASSQVGADRVANYGYTF.

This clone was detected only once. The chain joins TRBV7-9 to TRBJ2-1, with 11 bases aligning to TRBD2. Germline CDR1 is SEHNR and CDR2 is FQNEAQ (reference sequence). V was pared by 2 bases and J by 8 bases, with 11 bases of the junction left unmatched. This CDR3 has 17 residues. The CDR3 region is CASSLFGASGGRDEQFF. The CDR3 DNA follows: TGTGCCAGCAGCTTATTTGGCGCTAGCGGGGGGAGGGATGAGCAGTTCTTC.

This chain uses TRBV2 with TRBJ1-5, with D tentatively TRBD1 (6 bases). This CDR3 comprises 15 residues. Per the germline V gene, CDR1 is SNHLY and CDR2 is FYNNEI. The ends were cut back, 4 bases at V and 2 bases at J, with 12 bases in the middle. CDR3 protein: CASSVGRGGNQPQHF. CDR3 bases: TGTGCCAGCAGTGTGGGCAGGGGTGGCAATCAGCCCCAGCATTTT.

This CDR3 is CASSQDRESYIEQFF. The CDR3 bases are TGTGCCAGCAGCCAAGACAGGGAAAGTTATATTGAGCAGTTCTTC. The chain combines TRBV4-2 with TRBJ2-1; weak D call: TRBD1 (5 bases). The CDR3 covers 15 residues. The V end was cut by 0 bases, the J end by 9 bases, with 15 bases between. Germline CDR1 LGHNA, CDR2 YNFKEQ.

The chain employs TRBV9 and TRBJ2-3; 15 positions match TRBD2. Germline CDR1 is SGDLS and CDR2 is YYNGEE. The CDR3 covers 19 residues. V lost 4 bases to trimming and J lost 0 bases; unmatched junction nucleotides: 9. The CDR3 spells CASSPRTSGGAPSTDTQYF. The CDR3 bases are TGTGCCAGCAGCCCCCGGACTAGCGGGGGGGCCCCAAGCACAGATACGCAGTATTTT.

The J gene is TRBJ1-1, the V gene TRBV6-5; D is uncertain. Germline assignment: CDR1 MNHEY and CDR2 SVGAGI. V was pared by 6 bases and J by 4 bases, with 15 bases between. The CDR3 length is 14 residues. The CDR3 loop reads CASSQARGSTEAFF. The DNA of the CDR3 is TGTGCCAGCAGCCAAGCTCGAGGATCCACTGAAGCTTTCTTT.

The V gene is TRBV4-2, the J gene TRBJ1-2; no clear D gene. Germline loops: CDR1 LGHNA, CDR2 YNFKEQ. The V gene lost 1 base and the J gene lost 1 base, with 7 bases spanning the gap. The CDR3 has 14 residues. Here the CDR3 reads CASSQGGSNYGYTF. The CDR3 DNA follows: TGTGCCAGCAGCCAAGGAGGGAGTAACTATGGCTACACCTTC.

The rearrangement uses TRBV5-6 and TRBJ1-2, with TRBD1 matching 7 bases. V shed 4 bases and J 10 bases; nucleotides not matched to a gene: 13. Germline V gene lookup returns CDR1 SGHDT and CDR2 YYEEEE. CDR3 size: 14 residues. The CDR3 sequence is CASSLPGPGQIYTF. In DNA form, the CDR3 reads TGTGCCAGCAGCCTACCCGGACCGGGACAGATCTACACCTTC.

In DNA, the CDR3 is TGTGCCAGCTCACCACCGGGGATAGCGGGGGTTAATGAGCAGTTCTTC. The encoded protein is CASSPPGIAGVNEQFF. The chain recombines TRBV18 with TRBJ2-1, with 9 positions matching TRBD2. After removal of 0 bases from V and 7 bases from J, the junction contained 7 bases not matched to a gene. CDR1 is KGHSH and CDR2 is LQKENI in the germline V gene. This CDR3 comprises 16 residues.

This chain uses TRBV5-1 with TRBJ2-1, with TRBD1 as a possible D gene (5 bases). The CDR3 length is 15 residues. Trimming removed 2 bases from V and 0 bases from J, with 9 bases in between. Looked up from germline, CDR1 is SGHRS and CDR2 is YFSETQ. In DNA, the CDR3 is TGCGCCAGCAGCTTAGCCCAGGGCTCCTACAATGAGCAGTTCTTC. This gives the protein CASSLAQGSYNEQFF.

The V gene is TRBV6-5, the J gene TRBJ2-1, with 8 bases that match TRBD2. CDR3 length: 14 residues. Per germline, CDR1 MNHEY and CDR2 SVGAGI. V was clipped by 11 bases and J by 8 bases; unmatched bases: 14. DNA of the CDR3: TGTGCCGGGGCTGCGCGGGGGGAGGAAGATGAGCAGTTCTTC. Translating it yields CAGAARGEEDEQFF.

The CDR3 nucleotides are TGCGCCAGCAGCAGCGGGGGGACATTCATCAATGAGCAGTTCTTC. Its translation is CASSSGGTFINEQFF. The J gene is TRBJ2-1, the V gene TRBV5-1, with 9 bases lining up with TRBD2. In germline, CDR1 is SGHRS, CDR2 YFSETQ. The CDR3 is made up of 15 amino acids. V lost 4 bases to trimming and J lost 6 bases; unmatched junction nucleotides: 8.

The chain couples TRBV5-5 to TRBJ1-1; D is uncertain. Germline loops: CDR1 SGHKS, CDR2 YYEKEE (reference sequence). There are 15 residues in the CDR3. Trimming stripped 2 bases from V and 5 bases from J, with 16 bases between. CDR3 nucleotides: TGTGCCAGCAGCTTATGGCAGCTCGGAGGGACTGAAGCTTTCTTT. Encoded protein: CASSLWQLGGTEAFF.

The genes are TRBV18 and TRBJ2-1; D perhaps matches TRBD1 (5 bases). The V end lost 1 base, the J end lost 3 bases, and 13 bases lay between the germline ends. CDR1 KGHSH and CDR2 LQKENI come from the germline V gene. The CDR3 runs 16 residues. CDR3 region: CASSPQGKLFYNEQFF. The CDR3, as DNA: TGTGCCAGCTCACCACAGGGGAAATTGTTCTACAATGAGCAGTTCTTC.

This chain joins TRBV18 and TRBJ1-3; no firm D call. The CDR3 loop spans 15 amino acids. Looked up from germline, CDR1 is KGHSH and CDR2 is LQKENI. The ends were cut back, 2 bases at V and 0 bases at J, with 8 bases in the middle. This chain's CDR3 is CASSPVKSSGNTIYF. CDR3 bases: TGTGCCAGCTCACCAGTGAAGAGCTCTGGAAACACCATATATTTT.

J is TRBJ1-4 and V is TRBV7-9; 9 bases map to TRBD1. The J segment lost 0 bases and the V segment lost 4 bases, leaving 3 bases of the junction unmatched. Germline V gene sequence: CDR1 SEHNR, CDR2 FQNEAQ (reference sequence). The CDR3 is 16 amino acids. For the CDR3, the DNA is TGTGCCAGCAGCTCACGACAGGGGGCAACTAATGAAAAACTGTTTTTT. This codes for CASSSRQGATNEKLFF.

The CDR3 nucleotides read TGTGCCAGCAGTGAAGCGCGGGTTGGGGCCTACGAGCAGTACTTC. It codes for CASSEARVGAYEQYF. V usage is TRBV6-1 and J usage is TRBJ2-7; D is possibly TRBD2 (5 bases). This CDR3 comprises 15 residues. Deletions cut 0 bases from V and 2 bases from J, with 11 bases between. Germline V gene sequence: CDR1 MNHNS, CDR2 SASEGT.

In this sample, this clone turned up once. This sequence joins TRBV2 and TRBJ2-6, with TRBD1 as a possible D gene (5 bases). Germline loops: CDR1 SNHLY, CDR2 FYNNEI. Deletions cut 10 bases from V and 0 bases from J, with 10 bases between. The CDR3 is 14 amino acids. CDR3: CANYRFSGANVLTF. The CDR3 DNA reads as TGTGCCAACTACAGGTTCTCTGGGGCCAACGTCCTGACTTTC.